The 20 T cell receptor beta chains given below trace back to one sample, sequenced in a study of T cells after yellow fever vaccination. From the 5' RACE reads, TCRdb called clonotypes with MiXCR, one entry per CDR3 protein. The table includes 400,000 or so distinct CDR3 sequences, 6.2% detected once. The sample here was PBMCs, taken 5 days after the yellow fever booster vaccination. The origin of the receptors is a man between 25 and 39 years old who received the YFV17D yellow fever vaccine.

The gene calls are TRBV6-2 or TRBV6-3 and TRBJ2-7; 7 bases agree with TRBD2. The V and J ends lost 5 bases and 2 bases, in that order; junction bases with no gene match: 6. This CDR3 has 14 residues. Germline loops: CDR1 MNHEY, CDR2 SVGEGT. The CDR3 nucleotides are TGTGCCAGCAGTATCGTCCGGGGGGCCTACGAGCAGTACTTC. It yields the protein CASSIVRGAYEQYF.

In this sample, this clonotype turned up a few times. The rearrangement joins TRBV10-3 to TRBJ2-5; D remains unclear. The CDR3 has 14 amino acids. Between the trimmed V and J ends, which lost 6 bases and 5 bases, there was a span of 16 bases. Germline assignment: CDR1 ENHRY and CDR2 SYGVKD. The CDR3, as DNA: TGTGCCATCAGCTCAAACGGGTGGGCGGAGACCCAGTACTTC. Translated: CAISSNGWAETQYF.

This clonotype was found a few times. The V gene is TRBV6-5, the J gene TRBJ2-1; 7 positions match TRBD2. The germline V gene has CDR1 MNHEY and CDR2 SVGAGI. Losses at the gene ends were 0 bases for V and 6 bases for J; bases not matched to a gene: 8. The CDR3 sequence is 16 residues long. In DNA form, the CDR3 reads TGTGCCAGCAGTTACTCTGGGCGGGAGAGGGGCAATGAGCAGTTCTTC. Amino acid sequence: CASSYSGRERGNEQFF.

This clonotype occurred many times. The chain links TRBV5-1 to TRBJ2-7; D tentatively fits TRBD1 or TRBD2 (5 bases each). Germline CDR1 reads SGHRS; CDR2 reads YFSETQ. The V end was cut by 4 bases, the J end by 2 bases, with 13 bases between. The CDR3 loop spans 14 amino acids. Written as DNA, the CDR3 is TGCGCCAGCAGCCCAGGTCTGGGACCCTACGAGCAGTACTTC. Amino acid sequence: CASSPGLGPYEQYF.

The V call is TRBV20-1, the J call TRBJ2-3; tentative D call: TRBD2 (5 bases). The CDR3 has 18 residues. Germline V gene sequence: CDR1 DFQATT, CDR2 SNEGSKA (reference sequence). The ends were cut back, 4 bases at V and 0 bases at J, with 23 bases in the middle. CDR3 coding DNA: TGCAGTGCTACACCGCCCCACGGAGTAAGGACTAGCACAGATACGCAGTATTTT. Residues: CSATPPHGVRTSTDTQYF.

This clonotype occurred a few times. The chain couples TRBV29-1 to TRBJ2-1; 9 positions match TRBD2. Trimming at V came to 5 bases and at J to 0 bases, leaving 5 bases not matched to a gene. The CDR3 loop spans 15 amino acids. Per the germline V gene, CDR1 is SQVTM and CDR2 is ANQGSEA. CDR3 sequence (DNA): TGCAGCGTTCAAAGTAGCGGGGGCTCCTACAATGAGCAGTTCTTC. It translates to CSVQSSGGSYNEQFF.

Many counts were recorded for this clonotype. This chain connects TRBV27 to TRBJ2-7, with 9 bases lining up with TRBD1. CDR1 is MNHEY, CDR2 SMNVEV, per germline (reference sequence). This CDR3 spans 13 amino acids. The V gene end was trimmed by 6 bases and the J gene end by 6 bases; junction bases not matched to a gene: 6. The CDR3 nucleotides are TGTGCCAGCAGACCGGGACAGGGAGCCGAGCAGTACTTC. This sequence encodes CASRPGQGAEQYF.

CDR3 loop: CSARDLRTSGYEQYF. The CDR3 nucleotides read TGCAGTGCTAGAGATCTAAGGACTAGCGGCTACGAGCAGTACTTC. The chain uses TRBV20-1 and TRBJ2-7; 10 bases align to TRBD2. Germline trimming cut 0 bases from V and 3 bases from J; bases unmatched to any gene: 5. The germline V gene has CDR1 DFQATT and CDR2 SNEGSKA (reference sequence). There are 15 residues in the CDR3.

This chain uses TRBV29-1 with TRBJ2-1, with 7 bases fitting TRBD2. The germline V gene has CDR1 SQVTM and CDR2 ANQGSEA. The J segment lost 3 bases and the V segment lost 4 bases, leaving 9 bases of the junction unmatched. The CDR3 sequence is 15 residues long. CDR3 sequence reads: CSVVFEGRGYNEQFF. The CDR3, as DNA: TGCAGCGTTGTTTTTGAAGGGAGGGGCTACAATGAGCAGTTCTTC.

The chain links TRBV6-5 to TRBJ1-6; D is ambiguous. The V end was cut by 0 bases, the J end by 0 bases, with 6 bases between. The CDR3 sequence is 16 residues long. Germline V gives CDR1 MNHEY, CDR2 SVGAGI. CDR3 sequence: CASSYSGSSYNSPLHF. CDR3 DNA: TGTGCCAGCAGTTACTCGGGAAGCTCCTATAATTCACCCCTCCACTTT.

This chain connects TRBV7-2 to TRBJ2-1; the match to TRBD2 covers 12 bases. The CDR3 extends over 17 amino acids. Per the germline V gene, CDR1 is SGHTA and CDR2 is FQGNSA. Germline trimming cut 2 bases from V and 5 bases from J; bases unmatched to any gene: 7. The CDR3 loop is CASSLLLAGGRNNEQFF. CDR3 DNA: TGTGCCAGCAGCTTACTACTAGCGGGAGGCCGGAACAATGAGCAGTTCTTC.

This chain uses TRBV7-9 with TRBJ2-3; TRBD1 is a possible D gene (6 bases). V was cut by 2 bases and J by 5 bases, with 14 bases left in between. Germline assignment: CDR1 SEHNR and CDR2 FQNEAQ (reference sequence). This CDR3 comprises 15 residues. The chain's CDR3 is CASSLSDSPKDTQYF. CDR3 DNA: TGTGCCAGCAGCTTATCGGACAGCCCGAAAGATACGCAGTATTTT.

This clonotype was observed a handful of times. The chain recombines TRBV19 with TRBJ2-3, with D unresolved. The CDR3 is made up of 17 amino acids. Germline values: CDR1 LNHDA, CDR2 SQIVND (reference sequence). Trimming shortened V by 0 bases and J by 7 bases, and 20 bases separated the two germline ends. CDR3 protein: CASSIEPTISTGHTQYF. The CDR3 coding sequence is TGTGCCAGTAGTATAGAGCCGACGATCAGTACTGGCCATACGCAGTATTTT.

The rearrangement links TRBV5-1 to TRBJ2-1; 10 nucleotides agree with TRBD2. Looked up from germline, CDR1 is SGHRS and CDR2 is YFSETQ. V lost 5 bases and J lost 4; bases outside the gene matches: 6. The CDR3 is 15 residues long. The CDR3 DNA reads as TGCGCCAGCAGAGAATGGACTAGCGGATACAATGAGCAGTTCTTC. Residues: CASREWTSGYNEQFF.

The chain combines TRBV25-1 with TRBJ2-5; 9 bases line up with TRBD1. The trim removed 4 bases at V and 4 bases at J, leaving 4 bases unmatched. There are 14 residues in the CDR3. Looked up from germline, CDR1 is MGHDK and CDR2 is SYGVNS. The CDR3 is CASSGDRETETQYF. CDR3 DNA: TGTGCCAGCAGTGGGGACAGGGAGACAGAGACCCAGTACTTC.

This chain links TRBV2 with TRBJ2-5; D not certain. This CDR3 has 10 amino acids. The V and J ends lost 6 bases and 7 bases respectively, with 6 bases between them. Germline V gene lookup returns CDR1 SNHLY and CDR2 FYNNEI. This chain's CDR3 is CASRERTQYF. DNA of the CDR3: TGTGCCAGCAGGGAGCGGACCCAGTACTTC.

The chain employs TRBV20-1 and TRBJ2-1, with 8 bases that match TRBD1. Germline V gene sequence: CDR1 DFQATT, CDR2 SNEGSKA (reference sequence). Trimming cost V 1 base and J 7 bases; bases outside gene matches: 6. The length of the CDR3 is 14 residues. The CDR3 sequence is CSARAGQGRNEQFF. The CDR3 region has the DNA TGCAGTGCTAGAGCAGGACAGGGAAGAAATGAGCAGTTCTTC.

This clonotype showed up many times. The chain employs TRBV5-1 and TRBJ2-2, with 7 positions matching TRBD2. Unmatched junction bases numbered 11, after V lost 6 bases and J lost 6 bases. Germline V gene data show CDR1 as SGHRS and CDR2 as YFSETQ. The CDR3 sequence is 15 residues long. In DNA form, the CDR3 reads TGCGCCAGCAACAAGGGAGGGACTGTGGCCGGGGAGCTGTTTTTT. Translating gives CASNKGGTVAGELFF.

This chain joins TRBV6-2 or TRBV6-3 and TRBJ1-2, with TRBD1 as a possible D gene (6 bases). This CDR3 is built from 15 residues. Germline values: CDR1 MNHEY, CDR2 SVGEGT. V was pared by 7 bases and J by 4 bases, with 19 bases between. DNA of the CDR3: TGTGCCAGCAACCAAGCTGACAGGCCCCTCTATGGCTACACCTTC. This translates into CASNQADRPLYGYTF.

This clonotype was seen a handful of times. V and J are TRBV7-2 and TRBJ2-1, with TRBD2 as a possible D gene (5 bases). This CDR3 is built from 13 residues. Germline lookup yields CDR1 SGHTA and CDR2 FQGNSA. Trimming took off 5 bases at V and 11 bases at J, with 16 bases between the two ends. CDR3 amino acids: CASSLAGGPQQFF. The DNA for the CDR3 is TGTGCCAGCAGCCTGGCGGGTGGTCCCCAGCAGTTCTTC.